What follows are 26 T cell receptor beta chains derived from one specimen sequenced in a study of CD8 T cells in ankylosing spondylitis. Each CDR3 protein gets one entry after TCRdb re-called the 5' RACE reads with MiXCR. This sample carries roughly 470,000 distinct CDR3 sequences, 26% of them seen once, and the ten largest clones take 0.89%. Whole-study results and caveats: Made up of eight highly homologous variants, a TCR beta motif appeared characteristic of ankylosing spondylitis blood.

These TCRs' antigens remain unknown. What was sequenced was blood, either unsorted or a sorted T cell fraction (not recorded which). These receptors were taken from a male donor with ankylosing spondylitis.

The chain has TRBV5-1 and TRBJ2-1, with TRBD2 identical over 10 bases. CDR3 length: 14 amino acids. Trimming cost V 3 bases and J 7 bases; bases outside gene matches: 4. Germline loops: CDR1 SGHRS, CDR2 YFSETQ. The CDR3 bases are TGCGCCAGCAGCTCGGAAGCGGGAGGGAATGAGCAGTTCTTC. Protein: CASSSEAGGNEQFF.

The chain carries TRBV27 and TRBJ1-5; D call uncertain. Germline CDR1 reads MNHEY; CDR2 reads SMNVEV (reference sequence). The CDR3 runs 15 residues. V lost 5 bases, J lost 3 bases, and 14 bases lay in between. The CDR3: CASSGSRESNQPQHF. DNA for the CDR3: TGTGCCAGCAGTGGTAGCAGAGAGTCCAATCAGCCCCAGCATTTT.

This chain links TRBV7-8 with TRBJ1-6; TRBD1 matches 7 bases. The CDR3 is made up of 16 amino acids. Per germline, CDR1 SGHVS and CDR2 FQNEAQ. The V gene end was trimmed by 1 base and the J gene end by 10 bases; junction bases not matched to a gene: 10. CDR3 nucleotide sequence: TGTGCCAGCAGCTTAGAGCAGGGGGACGTAGGGTCACCCCTCCACTTT. Amino acid sequence: CASSLEQGDVGSPLHF. The full variable domain, completed using reference TRBV7-8 and TRBJ1-6, is GAGVSQSPRYKVAKRGQDVALRCDPISGHVSLFWYQQALGQGPEFLTYFQNEAQLDKSGLPSDRFFAERPEGSVSTLKIQRTQQEDSAVYLCASSLEQGDVGSPLHFGNGTRLTVT.

This clonotype was detected a few times. The chain couples TRBV5-1 to TRBJ2-1, with 9 bases fitting TRBD2. The CDR3 covers 18 residues. Per the germline V gene, CDR1 is SGHRS and CDR2 is YFSETQ. The junction had 17 bases not matched to a gene; V was cut back by 6 bases and J by 4 bases. CDR3 sequence: CASNGKMVGGRAYNEQFF. The CDR3 nucleotides are TGCGCCAGCAACGGAAAAATGGTAGGCGGGAGGGCTTACAATGAGCAGTTCTTC. The full variable domain, its missing parts supplied by reference TRBV5-1 and TRBJ2-1, is KAGVTQTPRYLIKTRGQQVTLSCSPISGHRSVSWYQQTPGQGLQFLFEYFSETQRNKGNFPGRFSGRQFSNSRSEMNVSTLELGDSALYLCASNGKMVGGRAYNEQFFGPGTRLTVL.

This clonotype has ten or more counts. The chain links TRBV29-1 to TRBJ2-3; D possibly corresponds to TRBD2 (6 bases). Germline CDR1 SQVTM, CDR2 ANQGSEA. The CDR3 consists of 13 residues. V was shortened by 1 base and J by 11 bases, with 16 bases between the two germline ends. CDR3 in DNA: TGCAGCGTTGAAGGGTTAGCGGCCAGGGTGCAGTATTTT. Residues: CSVEGLAARVQYF.

Regarding this clonotype: One junction end does not reproduce the germline sequence, and a read error may be involved. J is TRBJ1-1 and V is TRBV30; possible D gene TRBD1, 6 bases. The CDR3 sequence is 14 residues long. CDR1 and CDR2 from the germline V gene are GTSNPN and SVGIG (reference sequence). The CDR3 sequence: CVWGLAGGGTEAFF. The CDR3 DNA reads TGTGTCTGGGGGTTAGCCGGAGGGGGCACTGAAGCTTTCTTT.

The chain links TRBV20-1 to TRBJ2-7; 11 bases line up with TRBD2. Germline V lookup: CDR1 DFQATT, CDR2 SNEGSKA (reference sequence). CDR3 length: 13 amino acids. V shed 7 bases, J shed 4 bases, and the junction held 6 bases outside the gene matches. The CDR3 DNA reads as TGCAGTGGTAATGGACTAGCGGGTTACGAGCAGTACTTC. The encoded protein is CSGNGLAGYEQYF.

This clonotype has only a few counts. DNA of the CDR3: TGTGCCAGCAGTCCTCGACAGGGGGCCTCACCCCTCCACTTT. This encodes CASSPRQGASPLHF. The chain joins TRBV12-3 or TRBV12-4 to TRBJ1-6, with 10 bases matching TRBD1. With 5 bases clipped from V and 10 bases from J, the junction kept 5 bases outside the gene matches. This CDR3 contains 14 residues.

In its sample, this clonotype was seen a few times. The CDR3 DNA is TGCGCCAGCAGCTCGGGGGACAGACATAATTCACCCCTCCACTTT. Translated, it gives CASSSGDRHNSPLHF. V is TRBV5-1 and J is TRBJ1-6; 7 bases match TRBD1. This CDR3 comprises 15 residues. The germline gives CDR1 SGHRS, CDR2 YFSETQ. V dropped 3 bases and J dropped 5; count of bases not matched to a gene: 5.

The chain has TRBV20-1 and TRBJ2-5; 13 nucleotides line up with TRBD2. This CDR3 spans 15 amino acids. Germline trimming cut 0 bases from V and 4 bases from J; bases unmatched to any gene: 2. The germline CDR1 and CDR2 sequences are DFQATT and SNEGSKA (reference sequence). The CDR3 region is CSARDTSGGGETQYF. In nucleotides, the CDR3 is TGCAGTGCTAGAGATACTAGCGGGGGGGGAGAGACCCAGTACTTC.

This sequence joins TRBV6-2 or TRBV6-3 and TRBJ2-5; either TRBD1 or TRBD2 may supply D (5 bases each). Germline assignment: CDR1 MNHEY and CDR2 SVGEGT. V gave up 8 bases and J gave up 5 bases, with 18 bases separating them. This CDR3 region has 14 residues. CDR3 loop: CASRQRPPRETQYF. In DNA, the CDR3 is TGTGCCAGCCGACAGCGGCCCCCCCGGGAGACCCAGTACTTC.

This chain uses TRBV5-6 with TRBJ2-2; D remains unclear. Germline V gene sequence: CDR1 SGHDT, CDR2 YYEEEE. The germline V and J ends were trimmed by 3 bases and 8 bases, with 20 bases remaining between them. CDR3 length: 16 residues. The CDR3 sequence is CASSSPGLGGTGELFF. The CDR3 DNA sequence: TGTGCCAGCAGCTCCCCCGGCCTCGGCGGAACGGGGGAGCTGTTTTTT.

J is TRBJ2-3 and V is TRBV20-1; no reliable D call. This CDR3 region has 11 residues. The germline gives CDR1 DFQATT, CDR2 SNEGSKA (reference sequence). V dropped 7 bases and J dropped 6 bases, with 11 bases sitting between them. The CDR3 region is CSVLVRDTQYF. CDR3 in DNA: TGCAGTGTTTTGGTCCGTGATACGCAGTATTTT.

The chain couples TRBV5-1 to TRBJ2-7; 8 positions match TRBD2. V shed 2 bases, J shed 5 bases, and the junction held 6 bases outside the gene matches. The CDR3 has 14 residues. CDR1 and CDR2 (germline): SGHRS, YFSETQ. CDR3: CASSFPGGINEQYV. CDR3 bases: TGCGCCAGCAGCTTTCCGGGAGGGATCAACGAGCAGTACGTC.

This clonotype was seen more than once but under ten times. V is TRBV9 and J is TRBJ2-1, with 10 bases that match TRBD2. The germline V gene has CDR1 SGDLS and CDR2 YYNGEE. J lost 9 bases, V lost 0 bases, and 6 bases had no gene match. The CDR3 has 15 residues. This CDR3 reads CASSVELAGVGEQFF. CDR3 nucleotides: TGTGCCAGCAGCGTAGAGCTAGCGGGAGTGGGTGAGCAGTTCTTC.

The chain employs TRBV19 and TRBJ2-2, with D unclear. The CDR3 has 17 residues. Trimming left V 7 bases short and J 4 bases short, with 22 bases between. Germline V gene sequence: CDR1 LNHDA, CDR2 SQIVND (reference sequence). CDR3: CASTRTAAGEFTGELFF. The CDR3 DNA follows: TGTGCCAGTACAAGGACGGCGGCAGGTGAATTCACCGGGGAGCTGTTTTTT.

This clonotype was seen repeatedly, ten times or more. This chain connects TRBV5-1 to TRBJ2-3, with 9 bases lining up with TRBD1. Germline V gene lookup returns CDR1 SGHRS and CDR2 YFSETQ. Trimming took 4 bases from V and 2 from J; bases not matched to a gene: 5. This CDR3 is built from 15 residues. The DNA of the CDR3 is TGCGCCAGCAGCGTACGGACAGGGGCCACAGATACGCAGTATTTT. It is translated as CASSVRTGATDTQYF.

This clonotype was counted only a few times. The rearrangement uses TRBV12-3 or TRBV12-4 and TRBJ2-2, with unresolved D. CDR3 length: 14 residues. V lost 3 bases, J lost 1 base, and 6 bases lay in between. The CDR3 DNA follows: TGTGCCAGCAGTTTTCAAAGGAACACCGGGGAGCTGTTTTTT. It is translated as CASSFQRNTGELFF.

The chain employs TRBV7-2 and TRBJ2-1; the D is unclear. V lost 0 bases and J 0 bases, leaving 3 bases between the germline ends. This CDR3 is built from 14 residues. Germline lookup yields CDR1 SGHTA and CDR2 FQGNSA. CDR3 sequence (DNA): TGTGCCAGCAGCTTAGCCCTCTCCTACAATGAGCAGTTCTTC. As protein: CASSLALSYNEQFF.

In this sample, this clonotype turned up a few times. This CDR3 is CASLLGPGASGNLTYEQYV. In DNA, the CDR3 is TGCGCCAGCCTCCTGGGACCGGGGGCTAGCGGGAACCTTACCTACGAGCAGTACGTC. This chain connects TRBV5-1 to TRBJ2-7; TRBD2 matches at 9 bases. The germline CDR1 and CDR2 sequences are SGHRS and YFSETQ. The CDR3 extends over 19 amino acids. V gave up 7 bases and J gave up 2 bases; unmatched junction bases: 22.

This clonotype was seen a few times. The chain employs TRBV3-1 and TRBJ2-5; D not certain. Germline V gene data show CDR1 as LGHDT and CDR2 as YNNKEL (reference sequence). Trimming cost V 0 bases and J 5 bases, with 10 bases left between them. This CDR3 contains 14 residues. CDR3 amino acids: CASSQELGLETQYF. The DNA of the CDR3 is TGTGCCAGCAGCCAAGAACTGGGTCTGGAGACCCAGTACTTC.

This clonotype was recorded a few times. Here the CDR3 DNA reads TGTGCCAGCAGGGACAGAAACATTCAGTACTTC. It codes for CASRDRNIQYF. The chain combines TRBV2 with TRBJ2-4, with D possibly TRBD1 on 6 matching bases. Trimming pared 6 bases from V and 6 bases from J, leaving 6 bases between. The CDR3 length is 11 residues. Germline CDR1 SNHLY, CDR2 FYNNEI.

The chain carries TRBV19 and TRBJ1-3, with D unclear. V was clipped by 4 bases and J by 7 bases, with 17 bases between them. Germline V gene data show CDR1 as LNHDA and CDR2 as SQIVND (reference sequence). This CDR3 is built from 15 residues. The CDR3 bases are TGTGCCAGTAGTAGAGGACCACTGGATATCAACACCATATATTTT. Translated: CASSRGPLDINTIYF.

V and J are TRBV24-1 and TRBJ2-3; no clear D gene. CDR1 KGHDR and CDR2 SFDVKD come from the germline V gene. V lost 4 bases, J lost 8 bases, and 12 bases lay in between. The CDR3 loop spans 13 amino acids. CDR3 DNA: TGTGCCACCAGTGAAGGCTTTGCGGCTACGCAGTATTTT. Translated: CATSEGFAATQYF.

This clonotype was found once. The chain has TRBV7-9 and TRBJ2-1, with 15 nucleotides matching TRBD2. Germline trimming cut 5 bases from V and 8 bases from J; bases unmatched to any gene: 7. CDR1 and CDR2 from the germline V gene are SEHNR and FQNEAQ (reference sequence). The CDR3 is 16 amino acids. This CDR3 is CASSPGTSGRIDEQFF. Written as DNA, the CDR3 is TGTGCCAGCAGCCCCGGGACTAGCGGGAGGATTGATGAGCAGTTCTTC.

This chain connects TRBV19 to TRBJ2-2, with unresolved D. V shed 3 bases and J shed 6 bases, with 8 bases lying between them. CDR3 length equals 13 residues. Germline-derived CDR1 and CDR2 are LNHDA and SQIVND (reference sequence). In nucleotides, the CDR3 is TGTGCCAGTAGTATCGCTATTGCCGGGGAGCTGTTTTTT. It specifies CASSIAIAGELFF.